This TCR beta chain was sequenced for a study of OX40 agonist ivuxolimab in advanced cancers. The CDR3 is 13 amino acids. Germline-derived CDR1 and CDR2 are MDHEN and SYDVKM. V lost 5 bases, J lost 1 base, and 9 bases lay in between. Broader study findings: Some of the lowest clonal expansion was seen in partial responders at 0.1-3.0 mg/kg. More expanded clones were found, on average, in CD8+ than in CD4+ T cells.

The protocol was immunoSEQ multiplex PCR, while the TCRdb copy is restricted to in-frame clones and leaves out a portion. This sample yields 55,000 to 95,000 clones, of which around 88% are seen a single time; 2.5% to 3.5% belongs to the top ten. As for this clone: Its specificity is not known.

This sample comprised CD4+ or CD8+ T cells sorted from blood, obtained in a trial of the OX40 agonist ivuxolimab. This clonotype was obtained from an adult with an advanced solid tumor such as melanoma, head and neck, liver or kidney cancer. V is TRBV28 and J is TRBJ2-7; D uncertain. CDR3 sequence: CASSPPLSYEQYF. The CDR3, as DNA: TGTGCCAGCAGTCCCCCTTTGTCCTACGAGCAGTACTTC.